This T cell receptor beta chain was sequenced for a study of blood T cell repertoires in COVID-19. Study as a whole: The study counted Cohort 3 donors as recovered given two negative PCRs, clearance, or symptom resolution.

Assay: immunoSEQ multiplex PCR; the TCRdb copy retains only in-frame clones and omits some. The data hold approximately 240,000 clones, with 86% observed a single time. This CDR3 is built from 15 residues. Germline values: CDR1 SGHRS, CDR2 YFSETQ. V was pared by 0 bases and J by 5 bases, with 14 bases between. This clone appeared a few times. Those enrolled, adults aged roughly 18 to 90 years, came from about two dozen US areas. The sample comprised PBMCs or T cells enriched from blood (not recorded which). The chain has TRBV5-1 and TRBJ1-1, with D possibly being TRBD1 (5 bases). The clonotype comes from a woman between 50 and 59 years old in a cohort exposed to, infected with or recovered from COVID-19 (not recorded which). This chain's CDR3 is CASSLELRGGTEAFF. CDR3 coding DNA: TGCGCCAGCAGCTTGGAATTAAGGGGAGGAACTGAAGCTTTCTTT.